Following are 9 T cell receptor beta chains from one sample sequenced in a study of CXCR3-negative and CXCR3-positive naive CD8 T cells. Preparation of TRB cDNA libraries relied on 5' RACE carrying UMI labels. Following a re-call of the 5' RACE reads, TCRdb has one entry per CDR3 protein and lacks DNA. This specimen shows about 57,000 distinct CDR3 sequences; the ten leading clones hold roughly a quarter. The specimen sequenced was memory CD8+ T cells from blood. The source of these receptors is a human donor in good health. Some clones in this sample may be carry-over from other donors' samples.

This sequence joins TRBV11-2 and TRBJ1-1. Germline lookup yields CDR1 SGHAT and CDR2 FQNNGV. The CDR3 consists of 13 residues. The CDR3 region is CASSSLWGGTAFF.

This chain joins TRBV11-3 and TRBJ1-1; TCRdb picks TRBD1, but there is no DNA to check that call. CDR1 and CDR2 from the germline V gene are SGHNT and YENEEA. This CDR3 has 13 amino acids. CDR3 amino acids: CASRLRQGTEAFF.

This chain joins TRBV6-1 and TRBJ2-1; TCRdb returns TRBD1, unconfirmable since there is no DNA. Germline values: CDR1 MNHNS, CDR2 SASEGT. The CDR3 has 15 residues. CDR3 sequence reads: CASSDRDGTYNEQFF.

CDR3: CASSPDTSQETQYF. This chain connects TRBV7-9 to TRBJ2-5; there is no DNA to check the TCRdb D call of TRBD1. Germline lookup yields CDR1 SEHNR and CDR2 FQNEAQ (reference sequence). The CDR3 is made up of 14 amino acids.

CDR3 region: CASSHGQSGELFF. The chain links TRBV5-5 to TRBJ2-2; TCRdb's D gene call, TRBD1, goes unchecked for lack of DNA. This CDR3 spans 13 amino acids. Germline V CDR1 and CDR2: SGHKS, YYEKEE (reference sequence).

This chain uses TRBV13 with TRBJ1-2. The CDR3 consists of 13 residues. The germline V gene encodes CDR1 PRHDT and CDR2 FYEKMQ (reference sequence). The CDR3 sequence: CASNYSPNYGYTF.

The gene calls are TRBV6-2 or TRBV6-3 and TRBJ2-3; with no DNA, the TCRdb D assignment of TRBD1 cannot be verified. CDR1 is MNHEY and CDR2 is SVGEGT in the germline V gene. The CDR3 is 14 residues long. The CDR3 protein is CASSGTDLPDTQYF.

The chain uses TRBV7-9 and TRBJ2-3; the D call of TRBD1 rests on TCRdb alone, since no DNA is present to check it. Germline V CDR1 and CDR2: SEHNR, FQNEAQ (reference sequence). The length of the CDR3 is 14 residues. CDR3: CASSGGLDTDTQYF.

V and J are TRBV15 and TRBJ2-1. This CDR3 region has 11 residues. Germline-derived CDR1 and CDR2 are LNHNV and YYDKDF (reference sequence). This CDR3 is CATETTNEQFF.